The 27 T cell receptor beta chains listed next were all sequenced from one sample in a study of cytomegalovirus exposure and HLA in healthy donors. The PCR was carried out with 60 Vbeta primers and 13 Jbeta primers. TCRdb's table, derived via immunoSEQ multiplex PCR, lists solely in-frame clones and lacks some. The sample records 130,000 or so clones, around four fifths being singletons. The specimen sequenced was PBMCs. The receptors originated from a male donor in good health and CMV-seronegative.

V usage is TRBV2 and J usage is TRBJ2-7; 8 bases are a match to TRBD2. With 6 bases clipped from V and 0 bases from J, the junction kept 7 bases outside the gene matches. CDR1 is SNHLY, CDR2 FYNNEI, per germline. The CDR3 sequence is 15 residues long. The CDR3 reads CASRVSGTSSYEQYF. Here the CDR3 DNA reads TGTGCCAGCAGGGTTAGCGGGACTAGCTCCTACGAGCAGTACTTC.

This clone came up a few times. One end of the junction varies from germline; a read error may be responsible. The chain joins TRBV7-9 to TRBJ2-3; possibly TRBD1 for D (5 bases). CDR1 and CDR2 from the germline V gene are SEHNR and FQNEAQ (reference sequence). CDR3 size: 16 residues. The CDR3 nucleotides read TGTTCCAGCAGCTACTTTCAGGGTTTAAGCACAGATACGCAGTATTTT. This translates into CSSSYFQGLSTDTQYF.

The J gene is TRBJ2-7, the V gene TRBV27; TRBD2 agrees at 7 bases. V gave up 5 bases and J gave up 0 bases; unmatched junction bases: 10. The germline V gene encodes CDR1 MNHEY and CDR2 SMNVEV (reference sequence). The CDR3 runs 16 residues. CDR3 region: CASSGPGGKVSYEQYF. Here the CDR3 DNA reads TGTGCCAGCAGTGGGCCGGGAGGTAAAGTCTCCTACGAGCAGTACTTC.

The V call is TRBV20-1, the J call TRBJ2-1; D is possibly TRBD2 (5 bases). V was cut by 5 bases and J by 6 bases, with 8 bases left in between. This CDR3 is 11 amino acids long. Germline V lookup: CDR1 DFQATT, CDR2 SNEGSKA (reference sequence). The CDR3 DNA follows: TGCAGTGCTGACACTAGCAATGAGCAGTTCTTC. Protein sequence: CSADTSNEQFF.

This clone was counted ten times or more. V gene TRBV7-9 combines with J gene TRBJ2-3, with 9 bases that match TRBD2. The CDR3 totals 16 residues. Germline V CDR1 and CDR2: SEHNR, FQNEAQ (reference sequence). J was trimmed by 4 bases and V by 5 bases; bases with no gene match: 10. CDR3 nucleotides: TGTGCCAGCAGCCCGGAGAGGGCGGGAGGGCCAGATACGCAGTATTTT. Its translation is CASSPERAGGPDTQYF.

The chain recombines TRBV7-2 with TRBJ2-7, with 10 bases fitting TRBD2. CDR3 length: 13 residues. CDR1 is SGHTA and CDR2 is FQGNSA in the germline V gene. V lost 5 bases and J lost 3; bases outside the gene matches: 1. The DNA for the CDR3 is TGTGCCAGCAGCCCTAGCGGGGGCTACGAGCAGTACTTC. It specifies CASSPSGGYEQYF.

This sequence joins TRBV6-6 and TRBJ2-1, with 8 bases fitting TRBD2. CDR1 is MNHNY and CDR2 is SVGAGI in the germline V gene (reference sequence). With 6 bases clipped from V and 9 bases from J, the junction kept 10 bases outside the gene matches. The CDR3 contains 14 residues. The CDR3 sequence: CASSYGGAALEQFF. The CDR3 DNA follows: TGTGCCAGCAGCTACGGGGGGGCTGCCCTTGAGCAGTTCTTC.

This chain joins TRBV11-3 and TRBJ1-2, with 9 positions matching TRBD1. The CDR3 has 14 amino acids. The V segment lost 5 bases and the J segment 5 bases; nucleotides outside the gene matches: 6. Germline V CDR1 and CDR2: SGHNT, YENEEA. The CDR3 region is CASSLGQGKYGYTF. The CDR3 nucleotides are TGTGCCAGCAGCCTGGGACAGGGTAAATATGGCTACACCTTC. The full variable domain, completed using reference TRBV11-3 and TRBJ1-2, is EAGVVQSPRYKIIEKKQPVAFWCNPISGHNTLYWYLQNLGQGPELLIRYENEEAVDDSQLPKDRFSAERLKGVDSTLKIQPAELGDSAVYLCASSLGQGKYGYTFGSGTRLTVV.

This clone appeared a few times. The CDR3 protein is CASRSFGSSYNSPLHF. The CDR3 DNA reads as TGTGCCAGCAGATCCTTTGGGAGCTCCTATAATTCACCCCTCCACTTT. This chain uses TRBV27 with TRBJ1-6; D remains unclear. Germline values: CDR1 MNHEY, CDR2 SMNVEV (reference sequence). V lost 6 bases and J 0 bases, leaving 12 bases between the germline ends. There are 16 residues in the CDR3.

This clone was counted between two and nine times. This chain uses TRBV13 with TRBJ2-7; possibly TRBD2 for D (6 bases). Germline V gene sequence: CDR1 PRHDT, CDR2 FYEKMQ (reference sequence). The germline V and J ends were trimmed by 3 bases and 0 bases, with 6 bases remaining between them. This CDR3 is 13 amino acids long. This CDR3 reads CASSFSGSYEQYF. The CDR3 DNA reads TGTGCCAGCAGCTTTAGCGGCTCCTACGAGCAGTACTTC. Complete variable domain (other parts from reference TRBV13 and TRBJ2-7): AAGVIQSPRHLIKEKRETATLKCYPIPRHDTVYWYQQGPGQDPQFLISFYEKMQSDKGSIPDRFSAQQFSDYHSELNMSSLELGDSALYFCASSFSGSYEQYFGPGTRLTVT.

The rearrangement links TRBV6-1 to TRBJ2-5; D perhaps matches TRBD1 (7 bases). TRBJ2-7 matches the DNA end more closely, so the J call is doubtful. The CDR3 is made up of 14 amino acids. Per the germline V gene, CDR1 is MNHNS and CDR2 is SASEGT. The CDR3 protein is CASSRQGGAYEQYF. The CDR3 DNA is TGTGCCAGCAGTCGACAGGGAGGTGCGTACGAGCAGTACTTC.

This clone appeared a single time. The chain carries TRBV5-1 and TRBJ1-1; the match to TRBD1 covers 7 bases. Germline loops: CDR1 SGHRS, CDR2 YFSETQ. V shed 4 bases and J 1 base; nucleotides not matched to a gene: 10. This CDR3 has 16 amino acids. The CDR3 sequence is CASSGGSGQRNTEAFF. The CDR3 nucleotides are TGCGCCAGCAGCGGAGGATCGGGACAGCGGAACACTGAAGCTTTCTTT.

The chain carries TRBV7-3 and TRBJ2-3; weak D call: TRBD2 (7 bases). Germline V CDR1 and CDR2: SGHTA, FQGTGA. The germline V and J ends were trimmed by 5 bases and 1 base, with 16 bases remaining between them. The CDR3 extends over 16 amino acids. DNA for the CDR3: TGTGCCAGCAGCGCCCAAGGGGGGGTCCGCACAGATACGCAGTATTTT. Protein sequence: CASSAQGGVRTDTQYF.

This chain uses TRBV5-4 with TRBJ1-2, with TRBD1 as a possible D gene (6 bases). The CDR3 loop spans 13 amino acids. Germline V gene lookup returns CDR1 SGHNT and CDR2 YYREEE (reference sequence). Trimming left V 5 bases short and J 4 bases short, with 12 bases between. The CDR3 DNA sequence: TGTGCCAGCAGATCCAGGGGCTCCTATGGCTACACCTTC. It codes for CASRSRGSYGYTF.

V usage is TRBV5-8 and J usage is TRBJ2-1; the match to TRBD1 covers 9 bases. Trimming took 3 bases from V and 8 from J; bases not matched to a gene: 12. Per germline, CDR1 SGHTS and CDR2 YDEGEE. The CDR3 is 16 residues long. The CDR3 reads CASSSRARTGDHEQFF. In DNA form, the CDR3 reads TGTGCCAGCAGCTCGAGGGCCCGGACAGGGGACCATGAGCAGTTCTTC.

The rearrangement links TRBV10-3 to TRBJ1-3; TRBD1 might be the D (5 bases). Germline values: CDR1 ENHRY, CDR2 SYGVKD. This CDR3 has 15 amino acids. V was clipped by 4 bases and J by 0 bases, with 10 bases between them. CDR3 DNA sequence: TGTGCCATCAGTGCCCTCGGGGGCTCTGGAAACACCATATATTTT. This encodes CAISALGGSGNTIYF.

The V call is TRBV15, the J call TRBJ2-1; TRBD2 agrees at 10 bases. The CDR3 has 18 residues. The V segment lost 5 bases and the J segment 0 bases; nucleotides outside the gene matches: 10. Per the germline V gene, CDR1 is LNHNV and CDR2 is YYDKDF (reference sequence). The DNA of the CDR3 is TGTGCCACCAGCGGGGTAACTAGCGGGGTTAGCTCCTACAATGAGCAGTTCTTC. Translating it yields CATSGVTSGVSSYNEQFF.

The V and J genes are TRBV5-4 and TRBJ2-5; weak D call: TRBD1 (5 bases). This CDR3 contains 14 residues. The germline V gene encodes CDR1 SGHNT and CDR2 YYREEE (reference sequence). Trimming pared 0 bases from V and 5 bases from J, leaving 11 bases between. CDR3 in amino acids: CASSLDAGFETQYF. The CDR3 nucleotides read TGTGCCAGCAGCTTGGATGCAGGGTTCGAGACCCAGTACTTC.

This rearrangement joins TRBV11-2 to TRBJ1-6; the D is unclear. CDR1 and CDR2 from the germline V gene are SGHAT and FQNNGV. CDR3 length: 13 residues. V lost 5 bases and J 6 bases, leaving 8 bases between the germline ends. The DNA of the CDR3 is TGTGCCAGCAGCCCCCAGGCTAATTCACCCCTCCACTTT. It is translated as CASSPQANSPLHF.

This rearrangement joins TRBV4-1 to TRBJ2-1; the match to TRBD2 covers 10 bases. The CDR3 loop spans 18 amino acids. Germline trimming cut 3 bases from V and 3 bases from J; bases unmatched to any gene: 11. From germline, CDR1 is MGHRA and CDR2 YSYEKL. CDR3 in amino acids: CASSHARLAGRNYNEQFF. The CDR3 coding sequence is TGCGCCAGCAGCCACGCGCGACTAGCGGGCCGCAACTACAATGAGCAGTTCTTC.

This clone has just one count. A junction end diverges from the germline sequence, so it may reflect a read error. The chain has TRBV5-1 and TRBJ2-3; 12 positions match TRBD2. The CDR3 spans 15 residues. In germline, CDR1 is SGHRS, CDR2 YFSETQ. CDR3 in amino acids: CASTLTSGSSDTQYF. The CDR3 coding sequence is TGCGCCAGCACCTTGACTAGCGGGAGTTCAGATACGCAGTATTTT.

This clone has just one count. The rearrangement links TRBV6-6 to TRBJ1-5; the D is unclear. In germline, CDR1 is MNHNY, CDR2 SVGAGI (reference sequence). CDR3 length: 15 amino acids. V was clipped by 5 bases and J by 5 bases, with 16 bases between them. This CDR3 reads CASSPPFFRDQPQHF. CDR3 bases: TGTGCCAGCAGTCCCCCGTTTTTTCGCGATCAGCCCCAGCATTTT.

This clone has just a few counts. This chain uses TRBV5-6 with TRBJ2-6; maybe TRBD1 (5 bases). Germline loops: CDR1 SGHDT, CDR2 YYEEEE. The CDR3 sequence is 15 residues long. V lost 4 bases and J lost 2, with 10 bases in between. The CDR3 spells CASSLRQTGANVLTF. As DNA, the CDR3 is TGTGCCAGCAGCCTCAGACAGACTGGGGCCAACGTCCTGACTTTC.

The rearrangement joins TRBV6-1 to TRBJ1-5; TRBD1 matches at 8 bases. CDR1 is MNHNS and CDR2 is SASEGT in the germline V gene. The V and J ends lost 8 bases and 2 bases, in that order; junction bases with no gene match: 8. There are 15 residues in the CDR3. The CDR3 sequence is CASRDRGRGNQPQHF. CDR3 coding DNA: TGTGCCAGCCGCGACAGGGGTCGAGGCAATCAGCCCCAGCATTTT.

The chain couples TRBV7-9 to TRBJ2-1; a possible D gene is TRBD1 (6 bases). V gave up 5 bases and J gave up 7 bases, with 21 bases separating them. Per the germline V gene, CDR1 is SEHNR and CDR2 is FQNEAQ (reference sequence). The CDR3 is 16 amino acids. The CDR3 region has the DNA TGTGCCAGCAGCCAACCGAATAACAGGGATGGGAATGAGCAGTTCTTC. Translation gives CASSQPNNRDGNEQFF.

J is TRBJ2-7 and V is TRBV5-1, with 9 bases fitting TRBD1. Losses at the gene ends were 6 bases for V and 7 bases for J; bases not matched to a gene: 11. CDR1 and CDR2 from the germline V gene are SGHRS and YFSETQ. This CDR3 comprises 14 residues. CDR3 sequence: CASNEDRGHQEQYF. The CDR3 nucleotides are TGCGCCAGCAACGAGGACAGGGGACATCAAGAGCAGTACTTC.

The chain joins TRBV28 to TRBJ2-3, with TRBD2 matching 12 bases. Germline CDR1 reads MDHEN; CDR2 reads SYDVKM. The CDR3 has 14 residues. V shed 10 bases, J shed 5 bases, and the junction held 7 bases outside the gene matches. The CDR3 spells CATYASGRGDTQYF. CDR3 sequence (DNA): TGTGCCACGTACGCTAGCGGGAGGGGAGATACGCAGTATTTT.